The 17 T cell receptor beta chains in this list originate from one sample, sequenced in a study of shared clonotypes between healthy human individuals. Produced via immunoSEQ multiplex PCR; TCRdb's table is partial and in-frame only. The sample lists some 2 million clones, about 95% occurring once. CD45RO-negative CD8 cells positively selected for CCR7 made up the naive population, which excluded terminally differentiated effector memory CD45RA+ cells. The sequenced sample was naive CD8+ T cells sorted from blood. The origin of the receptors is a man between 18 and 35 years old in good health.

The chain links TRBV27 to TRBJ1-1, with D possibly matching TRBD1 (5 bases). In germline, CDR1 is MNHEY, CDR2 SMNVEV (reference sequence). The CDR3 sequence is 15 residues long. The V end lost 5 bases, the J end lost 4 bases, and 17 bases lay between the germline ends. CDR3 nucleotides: TGTGCCAGCAGTCTCGGGGTGGGACGGGGCACTGAAGCTTTCTTT. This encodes CASSLGVGRGTEAFF.

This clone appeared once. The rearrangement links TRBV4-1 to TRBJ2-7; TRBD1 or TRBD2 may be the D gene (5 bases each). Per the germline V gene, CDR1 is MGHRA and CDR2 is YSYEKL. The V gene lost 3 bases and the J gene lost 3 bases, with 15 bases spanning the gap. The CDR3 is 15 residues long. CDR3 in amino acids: CASSHTGAAGYEQYF. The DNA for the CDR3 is TGCGCCAGCAGCCACACCGGGGCGGCAGGCTACGAGCAGTACTTC.

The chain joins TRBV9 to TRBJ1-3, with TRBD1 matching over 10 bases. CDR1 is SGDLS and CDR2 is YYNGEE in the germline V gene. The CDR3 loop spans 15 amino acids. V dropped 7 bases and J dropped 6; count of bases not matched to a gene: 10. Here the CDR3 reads CASSRQGAEENTIYF. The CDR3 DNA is TGTGCCAGCTCAAGACAGGGGGCAGAGGAAAACACCATATATTTT.

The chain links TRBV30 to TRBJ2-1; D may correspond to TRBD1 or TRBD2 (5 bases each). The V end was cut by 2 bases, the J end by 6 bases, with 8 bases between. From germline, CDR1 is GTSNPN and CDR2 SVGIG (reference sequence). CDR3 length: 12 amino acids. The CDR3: CAWSRDPNEQFF. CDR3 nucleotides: TGTGCCTGGAGTCGGGACCCCAATGAGCAGTTCTTC.

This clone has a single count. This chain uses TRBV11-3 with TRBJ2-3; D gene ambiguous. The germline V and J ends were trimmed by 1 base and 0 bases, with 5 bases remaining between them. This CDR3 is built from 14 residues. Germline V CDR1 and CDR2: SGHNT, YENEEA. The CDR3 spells CASSLGSSTDTQYF. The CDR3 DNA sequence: TGTGCCAGCAGCTTAGGGTCCAGCACAGATACGCAGTATTTT.

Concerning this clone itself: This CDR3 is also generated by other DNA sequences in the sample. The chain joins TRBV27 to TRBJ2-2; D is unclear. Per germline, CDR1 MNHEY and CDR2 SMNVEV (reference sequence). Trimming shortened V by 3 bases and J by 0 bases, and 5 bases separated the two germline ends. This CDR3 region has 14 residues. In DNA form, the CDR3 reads TGTGCCAGCAGTTTTGGTACGAACACCGGGGAGCTGTTTTTT. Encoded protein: CASSFGTNTGELFF.

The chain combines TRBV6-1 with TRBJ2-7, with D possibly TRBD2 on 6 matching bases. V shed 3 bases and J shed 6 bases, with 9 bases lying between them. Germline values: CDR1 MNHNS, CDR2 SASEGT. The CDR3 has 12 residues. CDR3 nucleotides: TGTGCCAGCAGTGATGCGGGATTCGAGCAGTACTTC. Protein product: CASSDAGFEQYF.

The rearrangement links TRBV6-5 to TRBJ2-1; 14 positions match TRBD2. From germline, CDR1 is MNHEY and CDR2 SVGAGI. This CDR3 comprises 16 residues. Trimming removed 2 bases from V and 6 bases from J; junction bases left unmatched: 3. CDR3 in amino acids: CASSYGLAGGFNEQFF. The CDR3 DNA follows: TGTGCCAGCAGTTACGGACTAGCGGGGGGATTCAATGAGCAGTTCTTC.

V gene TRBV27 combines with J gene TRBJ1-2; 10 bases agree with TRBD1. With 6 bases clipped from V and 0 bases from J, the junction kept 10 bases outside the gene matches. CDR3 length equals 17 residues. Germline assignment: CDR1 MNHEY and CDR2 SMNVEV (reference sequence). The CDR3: CASRPAGTGVANYGYTF. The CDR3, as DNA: TGTGCCAGCAGACCCGCCGGGACAGGGGTAGCTAACTATGGCTACACCTTC.

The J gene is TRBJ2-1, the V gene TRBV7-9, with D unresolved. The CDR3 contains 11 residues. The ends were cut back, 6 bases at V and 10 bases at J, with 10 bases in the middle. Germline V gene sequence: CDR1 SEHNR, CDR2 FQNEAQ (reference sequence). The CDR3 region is CASSFQAEQFF. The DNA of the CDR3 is TGTGCCAGCAGTTTTCAAGCAGAGCAGTTCTTC.

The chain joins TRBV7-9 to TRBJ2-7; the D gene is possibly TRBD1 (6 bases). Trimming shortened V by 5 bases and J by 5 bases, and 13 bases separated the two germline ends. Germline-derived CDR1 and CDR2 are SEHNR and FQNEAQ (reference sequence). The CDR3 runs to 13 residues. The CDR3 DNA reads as TGTGCCAGCAGCCATGGACAGCCCCACGAGCAGTACTTC. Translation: CASSHGQPHEQYF. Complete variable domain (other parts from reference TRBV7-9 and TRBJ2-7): DTGVSQNPRHKITKRGQNVTFRCDPISEHNRLYWYRQTLGQGPEFLTYFQNEAQLEKSRLLSDRFSAERPKGSFSTLEIQRTEQGDSAMYLCASSHGQPHEQYFGPGTRLTVT.

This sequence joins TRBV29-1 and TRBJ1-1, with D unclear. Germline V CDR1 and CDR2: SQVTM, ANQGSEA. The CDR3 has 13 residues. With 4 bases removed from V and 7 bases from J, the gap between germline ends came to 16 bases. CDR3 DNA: TGCAGCGTTGCTCGTCAGGAGTCGGGTGAAGCTTTCTTT. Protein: CSVARQESGEAFF.

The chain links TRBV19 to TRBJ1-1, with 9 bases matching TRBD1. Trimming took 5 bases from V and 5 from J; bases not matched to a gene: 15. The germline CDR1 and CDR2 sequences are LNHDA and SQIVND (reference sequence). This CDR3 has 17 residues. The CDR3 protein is CASSPWTGELPGTEAFF. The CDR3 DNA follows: TGTGCCAGTAGTCCCTGGACAGGGGAGTTACCAGGGACTGAAGCTTTCTTT.

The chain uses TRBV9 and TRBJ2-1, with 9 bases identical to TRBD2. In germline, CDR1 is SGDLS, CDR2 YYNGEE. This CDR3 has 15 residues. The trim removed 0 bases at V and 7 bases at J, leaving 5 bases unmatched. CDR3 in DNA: TGTGCCAGCAGCGTAGAGGGACTAGCAACGAATGAGCAGTTCTTC. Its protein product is CASSVEGLATNEQFF.

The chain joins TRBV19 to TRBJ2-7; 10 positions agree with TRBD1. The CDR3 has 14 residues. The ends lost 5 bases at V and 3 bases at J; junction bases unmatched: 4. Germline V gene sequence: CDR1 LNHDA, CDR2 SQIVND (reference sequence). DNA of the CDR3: TGTGCCAGTAGTGCCCGGGACAGGGGCTACGAGCAGTACTTC. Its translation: CASSARDRGYEQYF.

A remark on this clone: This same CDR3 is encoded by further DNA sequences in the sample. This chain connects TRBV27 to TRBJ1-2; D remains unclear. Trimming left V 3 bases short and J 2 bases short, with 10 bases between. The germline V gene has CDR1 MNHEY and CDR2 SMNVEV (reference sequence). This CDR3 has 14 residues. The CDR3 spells CASSLVGGNYGYTF. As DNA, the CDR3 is TGTGCCAGCAGTTTGGTCGGCGGAAACTATGGCTACACCTTC.

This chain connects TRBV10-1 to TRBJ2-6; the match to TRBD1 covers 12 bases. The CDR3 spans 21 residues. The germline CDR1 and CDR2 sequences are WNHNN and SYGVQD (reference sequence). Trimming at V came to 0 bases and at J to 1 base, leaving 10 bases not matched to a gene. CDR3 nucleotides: TGCGCCAGCAGTGAGTCGACGGGAGGGACAGGGGGCCAATCTGGGGCCAACGTCCTGACTTTC. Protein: CASSESTGGTGGQSGANVLTF.